These 5 T cell receptor beta chains came from one sample sequenced in a study of blood T cell repertoires in COVID-19. Data came from immunoSEQ multiplex PCR; TCRdb stores just in-frame clones and leaves some out. The sample contains around 140,000 clones, 80% to 90% of which appear only once. Sequencing was carried out using PBMCs or T cells enriched from blood (not recorded which). The receptors here all came from a man in his 60s who had recovered from COVID-19.

This chain links TRBV11-2 with TRBJ2-7; TRBD1 aligns across 9 bases. Germline V CDR1 and CDR2: SGHAT, FQNNGV. The CDR3 covers 16 residues. V was pared by 0 bases and J by 2 bases, with 5 bases of the junction left unmatched. Written as DNA, the CDR3 is TGTGCCAGCAGCTTAGATCGTGGACAGGGGACCTACGAGCAGTACTTC. Translated: CASSLDRGQGTYEQYF.

The CDR3 loop reads CASSSQGFGYTF. In nucleotides, the CDR3 is TGTGCCAGCAGTTCTCAGGGCTTTGGCTACACCTTC. The chain employs TRBV28 and TRBJ1-2; the D gene is possibly TRBD1 (5 bases). This CDR3 spans 12 amino acids. Germline loops: CDR1 MDHEN, CDR2 SYDVKM. V was shortened by 4 bases and J by 7 bases, with 10 bases between the two germline ends.

The chain uses TRBV2 and TRBJ2-7; D is perhaps TRBD2 (6 bases). Trimming cost V 7 bases and J 7 bases, with 17 bases left between them. The length of the CDR3 is 13 residues. The germline gives CDR1 SNHLY, CDR2 FYNNEI. In DNA, the CDR3 is TGTGCCAGCACCCAAGGGACTGCACGGGAGCAGTACTTC. This codes for CASTQGTAREQYF.

The chain carries TRBV28 and TRBJ1-2, with 7 bases identical to TRBD1. The germline V gene has CDR1 MDHEN and CDR2 SYDVKM. Trimming at V came to 2 bases and at J to 8 bases, leaving 17 bases not matched to a gene. The CDR3 sequence is 17 residues long. The CDR3 coding sequence is TGTGCCAGCAGTTTAAACACAGGGGCTCATAGTTTTAGCGGCTACACCTTC. Translated: CASSLNTGAHSFSGYTF.

This sequence joins TRBV7-2 and TRBJ2-5; the D is unclear. CDR1 is SGHTA, CDR2 FQGNSA, per germline. The ends were cut back, 2 bases at V and 7 bases at J, with 5 bases in the middle. The CDR3 has 11 amino acids. CDR3 DNA: TGTGCCAGCAGCTTACCCAGGACCCAGTACTTC. Its translation is CASSLPRTQYF. Full variable domain (outside the CDR3, taken from reference TRBV7-2 and TRBJ2-5): GAGVSQSPSNKVTEKGKDVELRCDPISGHTALYWYRQSLGQGLEFLIYFQGNSAPDKSGLPSDRFSAERTGGSVSTLTIQRTQQEDSAVYLCASSLPRTQYFGPGTRLLVL.